Listed here are 22 T cell receptor beta chains from one sample, sequenced in a study of T-cell reconstitution after alpha-beta-depleted transplantation in children. Preparing the TCRbeta library involved the use of unique molecular identifiers. MiXCR, run by TCRdb on the PCR reads, gives a single entry per CDR3 protein. Counted here are around 490,000 distinct CDR3 sequences, about 10% occurring once; the ten biggest clones make up roughly 15%. The material sequenced was PBMCs, mostly from graft donor cells, taken 180 days after TCRalphabeta/CD19-depleted stem cell transplant. The receptors shown here come from a female patient under 10 years old who had a stem cell transplant for aplastic anemia, so the T cells may come from the graft donor.

V and J are TRBV4-1 and TRBJ1-5; possibly TRBD1 for D (5 bases). The CDR3 sequence is 19 residues long. CDR1 is MGHRA, CDR2 YSYEKL, per germline. V was cut by 0 bases and J by 1 base, with 19 bases left in between. CDR3 sequence (DNA): TGCGCCAGCAGCCAAGAGAACCTTGGGGGGAGCTGGAGCAATCAGCCCCAGCATTTT. It encodes CASSQENLGGSWSNQPQHF.

Concerning this clonotype itself: A much more abundant neighbour one base away suggests this may be a read error. The chain has TRBV5-1 and TRBJ2-6; D is possibly TRBD1 (6 bases). Trimming removed 1 base at V and 0 bases at J, with 17 bases between. This CDR3 contains 19 residues. Germline V lookup: CDR1 SGHRS, CDR2 YFSETQ. CDR3 sequence (DNA): TGCGCCAGCAGCTTGTCTCCCGGGACACCTCACTCTGGGGCCAACGTCCTGACTTTC. Translating gives CASSLSPGTPHSGANVLTF.

The genes are TRBV7-2 and TRBJ2-1; D is perhaps TRBD2 (7 bases). The CDR3 extends over 15 amino acids. Trimming took 1 base from V and 5 from J, leaving 12 bases between them. Germline CDR1 SGHTA, CDR2 FQGNSA. CDR3 in amino acids: CASSLVAGAHNEQFF. CDR3 sequence (DNA): TGTGCCAGCAGCTTAGTGGCGGGGGCCCACAATGAGCAGTTCTTC.

This clonotype was recorded at least ten times. The chain combines TRBV11-2 with TRBJ2-5; D ambiguous. The CDR3 consists of 12 residues. The V gene's germline CDR1 is SGHAT and CDR2 FQNNGV. V was cut by 3 bases and J by 5 bases, with 7 bases left in between. The CDR3 coding sequence is TGTGCCAGCAGCTTTGGTTCGGAGACCCAGTACTTC. Its protein is CASSFGSETQYF.

V gene TRBV4-2 combines with J gene TRBJ2-1; 10 bases match TRBD1. Germline-derived CDR1 and CDR2 are LGHNA and YNFKEQ. V dropped 8 bases and J dropped 7; count of bases not matched to a gene: 23. CDR3 length: 19 residues. CDR3 in amino acids: CASGPGDRGDGRARNEQFF. CDR3 in DNA: TGTGCCAGCGGCCCTGGGGACAGGGGTGACGGGAGGGCCAGGAATGAGCAGTTCTTC.

This clonotype showed up just a few times. V is TRBV7-9 and J is TRBJ2-5; 9 bases are shared with TRBD1. In germline, CDR1 is SEHNR, CDR2 FQNEAQ (reference sequence). CDR3 size: 15 residues. V lost 5 bases and J lost 5; bases outside the gene matches: 9. CDR3: CASSRYRGRVETQYF. CDR3 DNA sequence: TGTGCCAGCAGCCGCTACAGGGGGCGCGTGGAGACCCAGTACTTC.

This clonotype was counted many times. This sequence joins TRBV5-6 and TRBJ2-5, with TRBD2 matching over 8 bases. The germline gives CDR1 SGHDT, CDR2 YYEEEE. The V segment lost 4 bases and the J segment 5 bases; nucleotides outside the gene matches: 7. This CDR3 is built from 14 residues. The CDR3 bases are TGTGCCAGCAGCCGGGGGGGAGATCGGGAGACCCAGTACTTC. Its translation: CASSRGGDRETQYF.

The chain joins TRBV4-1 to TRBJ2-2, with TRBD1 as a possible D gene (7 bases). Germline V lookup: CDR1 MGHRA, CDR2 YSYEKL. The CDR3 covers 22 residues. The V and J ends lost 0 bases and 3 bases respectively, with 29 bases between them. Here the CDR3 DNA reads TGCGCCAGCAGCCAAGATGCGGAGGGGGCGCGGGCGGCTCGACGGGACACCGGGGAGCTGTTTTTT. This sequence encodes CASSQDAEGARAARRDTGELFF.

In its sample, this clonotype was seen a few times. The chain employs TRBV28 and TRBJ2-1; D uncertain. Deletions cut 6 bases from V and 3 bases from J, with 9 bases between. The CDR3 consists of 13 residues. Germline V gene lookup returns CDR1 MDHEN and CDR2 SYDVKM. The CDR3 protein is CASRPLFYNEQFF. The CDR3 coding sequence is TGTGCCAGCAGACCCTTGTTCTACAATGAGCAGTTCTTC.

This clonotype came up a few times. V is TRBV10-1 and J is TRBJ2-2, with a tentative D call TRBD2 (5 bases). This CDR3 has 13 amino acids. V lost 3 bases and J lost 7, with 9 bases in between. CDR1 is WNHNN and CDR2 is SYGVQD in the germline V gene (reference sequence). The CDR3 sequence: CASSDPTSGELFF. The CDR3 bases are TGCGCCAGCAGTGACCCCACTAGCGGGGAGCTGTTTTTT.

This clonotype has a count of ten or more. The chain uses TRBV28 and TRBJ1-1, with 8 bases that match TRBD1. Germline CDR1 reads MDHEN; CDR2 reads SYDVKM. The CDR3 sequence is 13 residues long. V was pared by 8 bases and J by 4 bases, with 6 bases of the junction left unmatched. The CDR3 region is CASLTGGFTEAFF. The CDR3 bases are TGTGCCAGCCTTACAGGGGGGTTCACTGAAGCTTTCTTT.

This clonotype has more than one count but fewer than ten. Here the CDR3 reads CASSRSPGTGYNEQFF. CDR3 in DNA: TGCGCCAGCAGCCGAAGTCCCGGGACAGGGTACAATGAGCAGTTCTTC. This sequence joins TRBV4-3 and TRBJ2-1; TRBD1 matches 9 bases. V lost 4 bases, J lost 4 bases, and 8 bases stayed unmatched. Per germline, CDR1 LGHNA and CDR2 YSLEER. This CDR3 contains 16 residues.

The chain is built from TRBV7-3 and TRBJ1-2; 12 nucleotides agree with TRBD1. Germline loops: CDR1 SGHTA, CDR2 FQGTGA. The CDR3 runs to 18 residues. The V and J ends lost 2 bases and 2 bases, in that order; junction bases with no gene match: 9. The CDR3 DNA is TGTGCCAGCAGCTTAGCACCGGGACAGGGGGCGAGAAACTATGGCTACACCTTC. This sequence encodes CASSLAPGQGARNYGYTF. Using reference TRBV7-3 and TRBJ1-2 for the parts outside the CDR3, the full variable domain is GAGVSQTPSNKVTEKGKYVELRCDPISGHTALYWYRQSLGQGPEFLIYFQGTGAADDSGLPNDRFFAVRPEGSVSTLKIQRTERGDSAVYLCASSLAPGQGARNYGYTFGSGTRLTVV.

This rearrangement joins TRBV6-1 to TRBJ1-1; D unclear. V lost 6 bases to trimming and J lost 7 bases, with 15 bases between them. Germline V gives CDR1 MNHNS, CDR2 SASEGT. The CDR3 extends over 13 amino acids. The CDR3 bases are TGTGCCAGCAGCCCAGAACGATCCCGTGAAGCTTTCTTT. Its translation is CASSPERSREAFF.

This clonotype has just a few counts. This chain joins TRBV18 and TRBJ2-1; 8 bases map to TRBD1. Germline V gene sequence: CDR1 KGHSH, CDR2 LQKENI. The CDR3 spans 16 residues. V shed 1 base and J 8 bases; nucleotides not matched to a gene: 10. CDR3 protein: CASSPRWDRIQYEQFF. As DNA, the CDR3 is TGTGCCAGCTCACCACGGTGGGACAGGATCCAGTATGAGCAGTTCTTC. The full variable domain, its missing parts supplied by reference TRBV18 and TRBJ2-1, is NAGVMQNPRHLVRRRGQEARLRCSPMKGHSHVYWYRQLPEEGLKFMVYLQKENIIDESGMPKERFSAEFPKEGPSILRIQQVVRGDSAAYFCASSPRWDRIQYEQFFGPGTRLTVL.

The rearrangement joins TRBV29-1 to TRBJ2-1; unclear D gene. The germline CDR1 and CDR2 sequences are SQVTM and ANQGSEA. The V gene lost 7 bases and the J gene lost 0 bases, with 13 bases spanning the gap. The CDR3 totals 14 residues. The CDR3 coding sequence is TGCAGCGCCAAACCGGCCGGCTCCTACAATGAGCAGTTCTTC. This translates into CSAKPAGSYNEQFF.

This clonotype was observed a handful of times. V and J are TRBV9 and TRBJ2-3, with 11 bases that match TRBD2. Per germline, CDR1 SGDLS and CDR2 YYNGEE. The CDR3 has 16 amino acids. With 1 base clipped from V and 5 bases from J, the junction kept 6 bases outside the gene matches. CDR3 coding DNA: TGTGCCAGCAGCGTAACTACTAGCGGGAGTTTAGATACGCAGTATTTT. Translated, it gives CASSVTTSGSLDTQYF.

This clonotype was seen a handful of times. The genes are TRBV5-1 and TRBJ2-7; D is ambiguous. CDR3 length: 15 residues. V was clipped by 3 bases and J by 0 bases, with 13 bases between them. The germline V gene encodes CDR1 SGHRS and CDR2 YFSETQ. This CDR3 reads CASSSPPGSSYEQYF. In nucleotides, the CDR3 is TGCGCCAGCAGCTCCCCCCCCGGCAGCTCCTACGAGCAGTACTTC.

The chain couples TRBV12-3 or TRBV12-4 to TRBJ1-2; 7 nucleotides line up with TRBD1. The length of the CDR3 is 14 residues. V dropped 5 bases and J dropped 7; count of bases not matched to a gene: 10. The CDR3 region is CASSDRVLLGGYTF. The CDR3 DNA reads as TGTGCCAGCAGTGACAGGGTGTTGTTGGGTGGCTACACCTTC.

This clonotype was found a few times. This chain joins TRBV20-1 and TRBJ2-7, with no clear D. Trimming took 6 bases from V and 6 from J, leaving 15 bases between them. This CDR3 is built from 12 residues. Germline lookup yields CDR1 DFQATT and CDR2 SNEGSKA (reference sequence). This CDR3 reads CSAPARAGEQYF. CDR3 sequence (DNA): TGCAGTGCCCCGGCTCGAGCCGGCGAGCAGTACTTC.

This clonotype showed up just a few times. The chain couples TRBV7-9 to TRBJ2-7; a weak D match, TRBD2 (5 bases). The CDR3 spans 17 residues. The ends were cut back, 4 bases at V and 5 bases at J, with 24 bases in the middle. Germline-derived CDR1 and CDR2 are SEHNR and FQNEAQ (reference sequence). CDR3 DNA: TGTGCCAGCAGCTCTTCCGGCGTGCCGGGGTTCGAGGACGAGCAGTACGTC. Encoded protein: CASSSSGVPGFEDEQYV.

This clonotype occurred many times. The chain uses TRBV20-1 and TRBJ2-2, with 10 nucleotides matching TRBD1. The CDR3 length is 16 residues. The J segment lost 6 bases and the V segment lost 2 bases, leaving 9 bases of the junction unmatched. Germline assignment: CDR1 DFQATT and CDR2 SNEGSKA (reference sequence). CDR3 protein: CSARRDRGRKAGELFF. CDR3 nucleotide sequence: TGCAGTGCTAGACGAGACAGGGGGCGGAAGGCCGGGGAGCTGTTTTTT.